These 26 T cell receptor beta chains share one sample of origin, sequenced in a study of blood T cell repertoires in COVID-19. Here immunoSEQ multiplex PCR was the method, and the copy in TCRdb shows in-frame clones only, minus some. The sample has about 45,000 clones; under 95% are singletons. Sequencing input: peripheral blood. The origin of the receptors is a man between 65 and 85 years old with active COVID-19.

This chain uses TRBV27 with TRBJ2-7; the match to TRBD1 covers 8 bases. The CDR3 spans 14 residues. The germline V gene encodes CDR1 MNHEY and CDR2 SMNVEV (reference sequence). The J segment lost 0 bases and the V segment lost 2 bases, leaving 0 bases of the junction unmatched. Here the CDR3 DNA reads TGTGCCAGCAGTTTAACAGGGGGCTCCTACGAGCAGTACTTC. It is translated as CASSLTGGSYEQYF.

The chain recombines TRBV5-1 with TRBJ2-5, with 8 bases aligning to TRBD2. V shed 4 bases and J 3 bases; nucleotides not matched to a gene: 8. The CDR3 consists of 15 residues. Germline assignment: CDR1 SGHRS and CDR2 YFSETQ. CDR3 DNA: TGCGCCAGCAGCACCATCGGGGGGGCGGAAGAGACCCAGTACTTC. Translated, it gives CASSTIGGAEETQYF.

The chain has TRBV5-5 and TRBJ2-1, with 7 bases that match TRBD2. J lost 11 bases, V lost 2 bases, and 13 bases had no gene match. CDR3 length: 15 residues. The germline CDR1 and CDR2 sequences are SGHKS and YYEKEE (reference sequence). The CDR3 loop reads CASSLQSGIPPKQFF. The CDR3 nucleotides read TGTGCCAGCAGCTTACAGAGCGGGATCCCCCCTAAGCAGTTCTTC.

This clone was observed once. The chain carries TRBV11-2 and TRBJ1-6; D call uncertain. The CDR3 spans 15 residues. With 5 bases removed from V and 5 bases from J, the gap between germline ends came to 13 bases. Germline V gene data show CDR1 as SGHAT and CDR2 as FQNNGV. The CDR3 spells CASSAFGGDNSPLHF. CDR3 nucleotides: TGTGCCAGCAGCGCCTTCGGCGGTGATAATTCACCCCTCCACTTT.

The chain is built from TRBV2 and TRBJ2-5; possible D gene TRBD1, 5 bases. The CDR3 length is 11 residues. V lost 6 bases to trimming and J lost 10 bases, with 12 bases between them. Germline V gene data show CDR1 as SNHLY and CDR2 as FYNNEI. The CDR3 sequence: CASSLGQGQYF. The CDR3 region has the DNA TGTGCCAGCAGCTTGGGCCAGGGCCAGTACTTC. Together with reference TRBV2 and TRBJ2-5, the CDR3 gives the full variable domain: EPEVTQTPSHQVTQMGQEVILRCVPISNHLYFYWYRQILGQKVEFLVSFYNNEISEKSEIFDDQFSVERPDGSNFTLKIRSTKLEDSAMYFCASSLGQGQYFGPGTRLLVL.

The chain recombines TRBV2 with TRBJ1-1, with 8 bases that match TRBD1. CDR3 length: 13 amino acids. The germline V gene has CDR1 SNHLY and CDR2 FYNNEI. Trimming cost V 11 bases and J 4 bases; bases outside gene matches: 9. CDR3 protein: CAEQTGGSTEAFF. The CDR3 DNA reads TGTGCCGAACAAACAGGGGGGAGCACTGAAGCTTTCTTT. Using reference TRBV2 and TRBJ1-1 for the parts outside the CDR3, the full variable domain is EPEVTQTPSHQVTQMGQEVILRCVPISNHLYFYWYRQILGQKVEFLVSFYNNEISEKSEIFDDQFSVERPDGSNFTLKIRSTKLEDSAMYFCAEQTGGSTEAFFGQGTRLTVV.

The chain uses TRBV27 and TRBJ1-6; D is possibly TRBD1 (6 bases). This CDR3 is built from 16 residues. V was trimmed by 5 bases and J by 8 bases, leaving 19 bases between them. The germline V gene has CDR1 MNHEY and CDR2 SMNVEV (reference sequence). The CDR3 bases are TGTGCCAGCAGTCTAGGGGCCACAGGGAAGCATTCACCCCTCCACTTT. Protein product: CASSLGATGKHSPLHF.

The chain has TRBV6-5 and TRBJ1-5, with D perhaps TRBD1 (6 bases). CDR1 is MNHEY and CDR2 is SVGAGI in the germline V gene. V lost 6 bases to trimming and J lost 4 bases, with 10 bases between them. The CDR3 totals 13 residues. The CDR3 here is CASRWTANQPQHF. CDR3 bases: TGTGCCAGCAGGTGGACAGCTAATCAGCCCCAGCATTTT.

This chain uses TRBV7-6 with TRBJ2-2; D perhaps matches TRBD1 (6 bases). This CDR3 comprises 15 residues. Trimming removed 2 bases at V and 4 bases at J, with 11 bases between. Germline V CDR1 and CDR2: SGHVS, FNYEAQ. CDR3 in amino acids: CASSLQGTFTGELFF. The CDR3, as DNA: TGTGCCAGCAGCTTACAGGGGACATTCACCGGGGAGCTGTTTTTT.

This clone has just a few counts. This chain uses TRBV7-2 with TRBJ2-5; D not resolved. Trimming took 0 bases from V and 2 from J, leaving 7 bases between them. The germline V gene encodes CDR1 SGHTA and CDR2 FQGNSA. The CDR3 extends over 14 amino acids. CDR3 sequence: CASSLAARQETQYF. CDR3 DNA: TGTGCCAGCAGCTTAGCGGCCAGGCAAGAGACCCAGTACTTC. Together with reference TRBV7-2 and TRBJ2-5, the CDR3 gives the full variable domain: GAGVSQSPSNKVTEKGKDVELRCDPISGHTALYWYRQSLGQGLEFLIYFQGNSAPDKSGLPSDRFSAERTGGSVSTLTIQRTQQEDSAVYLCASSLAARQETQYFGPGTRLLVL.

The chain employs TRBV6-2 or TRBV6-3 and TRBJ2-1; maybe TRBD2 (7 bases). Germline-derived CDR1 and CDR2 are MNHEY and SVGEGT. The CDR3 has 16 residues. Trimming removed 7 bases at V and 6 bases at J, with 22 bases between. The CDR3 sequence: CASTPLIRGALNEQFF. CDR3 bases: TGTGCCAGCACCCCCTTAATCCGGGGGGCCCTCAATGAGCAGTTCTTC.

The chain has TRBV3-1 (or the pseudogene TRBV3-2) and TRBJ2-7, with TRBD1 matching 10 bases. The germline V gene encodes CDR1 LGHDT and CDR2 YNNKEL (reference sequence). With 4 bases clipped from V and 3 bases from J, the junction kept 6 bases outside the gene matches. The CDR3 contains 15 residues. CDR3 sequence reads: CASSRPGQGYYEQYF. The CDR3, as DNA: TGTGCCAGCAGCCGACCGGGACAGGGGTACTACGAGCAGTACTTC.

The gene calls are TRBV12-2 and TRBJ2-7; TRBD2 is the table's D call and was not checked against the DNA. TRBV12-2 is tagged as a pseudogene. This CDR3 has 20 residues. CDR3 in DNA: TGTGCAAGTCGCTTCGGTCTTCCTCTACCCGCCCCGAACGAATCCTACGAGCAGTACTTC. Encoded protein: CASRFGLPLPAPNESYEQYF.

The genes are TRBV13 and TRBJ1-4, with TRBD1 identical over 11 bases. This CDR3 has 14 amino acids. From germline, CDR1 is PRHDT and CDR2 FYEKMQ (reference sequence). V shed 5 bases, J shed 8 bases, and the junction held 4 bases outside the gene matches. CDR3 in DNA: TGTGCCAGCAGCGGGACAGGGGGGAGAGAAAAACTGTTTTTT. The encoded protein is CASSGTGGREKLFF.

In regard to this clone: Other DNA sequences in this specimen translate into the identical CDR3. This chain uses TRBV7-3 with TRBJ2-1, with 9 bases fitting TRBD1. The CDR3 runs to 16 residues. Germline CDR1 SGHTA, CDR2 FQGTGA. With 0 bases clipped from V and 4 bases from J, the junction kept 4 bases outside the gene matches. The CDR3 sequence is CASSLTGGQGYNEQFF. The CDR3 nucleotides are TGTGCCAGCAGCTTAACCGGGGGACAGGGATACAATGAGCAGTTCTTC.

The chain joins TRBV28 to TRBJ1-5; no reliable D call. CDR1 and CDR2 (germline): MDHEN, SYDVKM. The CDR3 runs 14 residues. Trimming took 6 bases from V and 0 from J, leaving 9 bases between them. The CDR3 loop reads CASRGEYSNQPQHF. In DNA, the CDR3 is TGTGCCAGCAGAGGAGAGTATAGCAATCAGCCCCAGCATTTT. Looking up the rest from reference TRBV28 and TRBJ1-5 gives the full variable domain: DVKVTQSSRYLVKRTGEKVFLECVQDMDHENMFWYRQDPGLGLRLIYFSYDVKMKEKGDIPEGYSVSREKKERFSLILESASTNQTSMYLCASRGEYSNQPQHFGDGTRLSIL.

V and J are TRBV5-1 and TRBJ2-1; the match to TRBD2 covers 16 bases. V shed 4 bases, J shed 0 bases, and the junction held 7 bases outside the gene matches. This CDR3 contains 19 residues. From germline, CDR1 is SGHRS and CDR2 YFSETQ. CDR3 sequence (DNA): TGCGCCAGCAGCCCGGGACTAGCGGGAGGGTCCAGCTCCTACAATGAGCAGTTCTTC. Its protein is CASSPGLAGGSSSYNEQFF.

J is TRBJ2-3 and V is TRBV20-1; D is unclear. CDR1 is DFQATT and CDR2 is SNEGSKA in the germline V gene (reference sequence). V lost 3 bases to trimming and J lost 6 bases, with 7 bases between them. The CDR3 covers 11 residues. In DNA form, the CDR3 reads TGCAGTGCTAGTCTGTTGGATACGCAGTATTTT. The encoded protein is CSASLLDTQYF.

V gene TRBV19 combines with J gene TRBJ1-2, with D possibly matching TRBD1 (6 bases). V was clipped by 3 bases and J by 4 bases, with 15 bases between them. The CDR3 consists of 15 residues. Germline V gives CDR1 LNHDA, CDR2 SQIVND (reference sequence). DNA for the CDR3: TGTGCCAGTAGTATTGGGCGCGACAGGACCTATGGCTACACCTTC. It translates to CASSIGRDRTYGYTF.

The genes are TRBV27 and TRBJ2-7; D might be TRBD1 (6 bases). Trimming stripped 3 bases from V and 3 bases from J, with 15 bases between. Germline loops: CDR1 MNHEY, CDR2 SMNVEV (reference sequence). The CDR3 is 15 amino acids. The CDR3 here is CASSFGPAGDYEQYF. For the CDR3, the DNA is TGTGCCAGCAGTTTTGGGCCCGCAGGGGACTACGAGCAGTACTTC.

This rearrangement joins TRBV7-8 to TRBJ2-5; TRBD2 aligns across 8 bases. The CDR3 extends over 16 amino acids. After removal of 4 bases from V and 5 bases from J, the junction contained 12 bases not matched to a gene. Germline CDR1 is SGHVS and CDR2 is FQNEAQ. This CDR3 is CASSSEPGGRYETQYF. The DNA of the CDR3 is TGTGCCAGCAGCTCAGAGCCAGGCGGGAGGTATGAGACCCAGTACTTC.

V usage is TRBV3-1 (or the pseudogene TRBV3-2) and J usage is TRBJ1-1, with TRBD1 identical over 7 bases. Germline V CDR1 and CDR2: LGHDT, YNNKEL (reference sequence). CDR3 length: 12 amino acids. V dropped 3 bases and J dropped 7; count of bases not matched to a gene: 2. Here the CDR3 DNA reads TGTGCCAGCAGCCAGGCAGGGGGTGAAGCTTTCTTT. Translated, it gives CASSQAGGEAFF.

The gene calls are TRBV2 and TRBJ2-7, with 7 bases aligning to TRBD2. The germline V gene encodes CDR1 SNHLY and CDR2 FYNNEI. V lost 5 bases, J lost 3 bases, and 16 bases stayed unmatched. The CDR3 is 17 amino acids. CDR3 protein: CASSKVLAAGPYYEQYF. In DNA, the CDR3 is TGTGCCAGCAGTAAAGTCCTGGCAGCGGGGCCCTACTACGAGCAGTACTTC.

The rearrangement uses TRBV3-1 (or the pseudogene TRBV3-2) and TRBJ2-1, with 15 bases lining up with TRBD2. The germline V gene encodes CDR1 LGHDT and CDR2 YNNKEL (reference sequence). The CDR3 spans 15 residues. The V and J ends lost 6 bases and 9 bases, in that order; junction bases with no gene match: 6. The CDR3: CASSRTSGRVSEQFF. In nucleotides, the CDR3 is TGTGCCAGCAGTCGGACTAGCGGGAGGGTAAGTGAGCAGTTCTTC.

J is TRBJ2-5 and V is TRBV2, with D maybe TRBD2 (5 bases). Germline-derived CDR1 and CDR2 are SNHLY and FYNNEI. The ends were cut back, 4 bases at V and 5 bases at J, with 14 bases in the middle. The CDR3 totals 14 residues. CDR3 DNA sequence: TGTGCCAGCAGTGGAGGGTCCAGACCGGAGACCCAGTACTTC. Its protein product is CASSGGSRPETQYF.

This clone was seen a single time. The CDR3 here is CASSIGTGQETQYF. CDR3 nucleotides: TGTGCCAGCTCGATCGGGACAGGCCAAGAGACCCAGTACTTC. This chain joins TRBV18 and TRBJ2-5, with TRBD1 identical over 8 bases. CDR3 size: 14 residues. J lost 1 base, V lost 6 bases, and 4 bases had no gene match. Germline CDR1 KGHSH, CDR2 LQKENI.